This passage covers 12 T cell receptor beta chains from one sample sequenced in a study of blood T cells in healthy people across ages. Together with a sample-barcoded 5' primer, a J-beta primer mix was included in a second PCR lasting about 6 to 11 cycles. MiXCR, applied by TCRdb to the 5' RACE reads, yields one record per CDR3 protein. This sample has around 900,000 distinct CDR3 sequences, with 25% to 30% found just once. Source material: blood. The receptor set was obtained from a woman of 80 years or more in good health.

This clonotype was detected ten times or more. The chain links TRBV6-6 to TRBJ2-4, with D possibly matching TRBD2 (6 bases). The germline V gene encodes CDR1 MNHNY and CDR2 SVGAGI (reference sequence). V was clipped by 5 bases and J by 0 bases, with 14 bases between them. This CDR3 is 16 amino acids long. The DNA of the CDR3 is TGTGCCAGCAGTGGGGGGACGGCACTAGCCAAAAACATTCAGTACTTC. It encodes CASSGGTALAKNIQYF.

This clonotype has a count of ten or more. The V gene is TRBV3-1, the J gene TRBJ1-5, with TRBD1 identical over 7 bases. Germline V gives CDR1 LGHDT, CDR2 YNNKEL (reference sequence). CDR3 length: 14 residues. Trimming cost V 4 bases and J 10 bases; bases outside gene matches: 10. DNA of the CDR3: TGTGCCAGCAGCCTACAGGGGCGTGGGCTTCCCCAGCATTTT. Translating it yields CASSLQGRGLPQHF.

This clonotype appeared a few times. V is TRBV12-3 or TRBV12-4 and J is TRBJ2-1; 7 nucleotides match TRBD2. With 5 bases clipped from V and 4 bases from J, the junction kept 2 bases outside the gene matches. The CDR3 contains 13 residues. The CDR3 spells CASSPLAYNEQFF. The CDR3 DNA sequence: TGTGCCAGCAGTCCACTAGCGTACAATGAGCAGTTCTTC.

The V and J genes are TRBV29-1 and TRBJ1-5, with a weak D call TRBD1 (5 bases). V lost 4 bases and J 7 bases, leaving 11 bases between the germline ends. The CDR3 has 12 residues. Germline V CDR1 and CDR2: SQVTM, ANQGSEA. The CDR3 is CSVVDQGQPQHF. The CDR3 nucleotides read TGCAGCGTTGTGGATCAGGGACAGCCCCAGCATTTT.

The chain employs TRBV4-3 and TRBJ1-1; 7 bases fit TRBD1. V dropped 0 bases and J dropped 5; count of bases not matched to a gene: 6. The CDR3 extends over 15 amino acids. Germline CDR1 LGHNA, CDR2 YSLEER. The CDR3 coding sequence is TGCGCCAGCAGCCAAGATCCGACAGGGAGGACTGAAGCTTTCTTT. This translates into CASSQDPTGRTEAFF.

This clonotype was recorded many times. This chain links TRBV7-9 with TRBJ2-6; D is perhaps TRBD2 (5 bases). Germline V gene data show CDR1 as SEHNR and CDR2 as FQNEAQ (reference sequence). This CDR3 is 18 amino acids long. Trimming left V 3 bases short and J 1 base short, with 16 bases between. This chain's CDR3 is CASSFAGLSPSGANVLTF. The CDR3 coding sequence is TGTGCCAGCAGCTTCGCGGGTCTGTCTCCGTCTGGGGCCAACGTCCTGACTTTC.

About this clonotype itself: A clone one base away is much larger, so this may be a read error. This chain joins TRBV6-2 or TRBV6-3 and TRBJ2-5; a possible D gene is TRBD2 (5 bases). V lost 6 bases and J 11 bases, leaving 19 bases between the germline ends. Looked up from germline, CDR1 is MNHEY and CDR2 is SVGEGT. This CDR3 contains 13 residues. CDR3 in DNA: TGTGCCAGCAGGGACTGGCGAAGGAGTGAGCAGTACTTC. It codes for CASRDWRRSEQYF.

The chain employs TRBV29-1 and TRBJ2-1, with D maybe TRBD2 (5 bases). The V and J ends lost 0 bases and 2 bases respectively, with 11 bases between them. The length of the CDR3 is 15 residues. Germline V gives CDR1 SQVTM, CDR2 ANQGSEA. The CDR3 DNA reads TGCAGCGTTGAAGAGGGCGGGTGGGCCTACAATGAGCAGTTCTTC. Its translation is CSVEEGGWAYNEQFF.

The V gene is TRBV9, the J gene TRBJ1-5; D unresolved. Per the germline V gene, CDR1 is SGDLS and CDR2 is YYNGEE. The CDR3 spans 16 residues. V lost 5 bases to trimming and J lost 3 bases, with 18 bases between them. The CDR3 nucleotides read TGTGCCAGCAGTAATCAGATCCACGAGGCCAATCAGCCCCAGCATTTT. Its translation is CASSNQIHEANQPQHF.

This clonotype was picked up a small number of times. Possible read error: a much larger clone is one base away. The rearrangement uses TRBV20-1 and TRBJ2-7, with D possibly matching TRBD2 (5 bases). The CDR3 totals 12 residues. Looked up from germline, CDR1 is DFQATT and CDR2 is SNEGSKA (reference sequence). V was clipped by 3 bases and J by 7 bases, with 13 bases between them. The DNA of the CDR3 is TGCAGTGCTAGCGGGGAAGTCAATGAGCAGTACTTC. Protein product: CSASGEVNEQYF.

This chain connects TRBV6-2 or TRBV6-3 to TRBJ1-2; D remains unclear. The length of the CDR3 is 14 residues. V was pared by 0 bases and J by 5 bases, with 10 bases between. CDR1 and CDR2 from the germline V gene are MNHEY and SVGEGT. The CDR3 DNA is TGTGCCAGCAGTTACTCTGGGGAGCTGTATGGCTACACCTTC. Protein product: CASSYSGELYGYTF.

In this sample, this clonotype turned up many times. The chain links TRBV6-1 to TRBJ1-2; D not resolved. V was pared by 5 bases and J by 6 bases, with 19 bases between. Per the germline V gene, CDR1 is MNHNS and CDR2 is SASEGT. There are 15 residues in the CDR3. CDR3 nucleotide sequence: TGTGCCAGCAGTTCTAGCCTCCAAGGGCGGAATGGCTACACCTTC. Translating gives CASSSSLQGRNGYTF.